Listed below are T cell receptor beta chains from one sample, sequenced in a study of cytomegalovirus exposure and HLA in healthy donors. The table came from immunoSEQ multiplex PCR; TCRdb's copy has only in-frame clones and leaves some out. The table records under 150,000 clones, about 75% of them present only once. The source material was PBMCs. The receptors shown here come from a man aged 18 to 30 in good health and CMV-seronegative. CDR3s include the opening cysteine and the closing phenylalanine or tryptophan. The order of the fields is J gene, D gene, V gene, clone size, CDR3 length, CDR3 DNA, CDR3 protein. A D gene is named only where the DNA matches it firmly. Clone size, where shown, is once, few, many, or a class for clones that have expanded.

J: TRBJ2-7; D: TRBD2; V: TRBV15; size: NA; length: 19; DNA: TGTGCCACCAGCAGAGATATAGCGGGAGAACGCGCCAGCTCCTACGAGCAGTACTTC; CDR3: CATSRDIAGERASSYEQYF
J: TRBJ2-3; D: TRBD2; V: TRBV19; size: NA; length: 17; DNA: TGTGCCAGTAAGAAGCACCTAGCGGGAGGCTCCACAGATACGCAGTATTTT; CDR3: CASKKHLAGGSTDTQYF
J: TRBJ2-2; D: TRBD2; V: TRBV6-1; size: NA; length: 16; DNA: TGTGCCAGCAGTGCCGGGACTAGCCTGAACACCGGGGAGCTGTTTTTT; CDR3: CASSAGTSLNTGELFF
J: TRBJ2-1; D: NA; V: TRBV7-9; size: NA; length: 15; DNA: TGTGCCAGCAGCTTAGTTGGTAGCTCCTACAATGAGCAGTTCTTC; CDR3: CASSLVGSSYNEQFF
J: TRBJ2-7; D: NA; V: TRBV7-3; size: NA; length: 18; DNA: TGTGCCAGCAGCTCTTCCCGGCAGAACAGGGCCCCCTACTACGAGCAGTACTTC; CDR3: CASSSSRQNRAPYYEQYF
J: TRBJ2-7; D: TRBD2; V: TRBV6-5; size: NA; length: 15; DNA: TGTGCCAGCAGCCATCTAGCGGGGGGGCCGGGCGAGCAGTACTTC; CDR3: CASSHLAGGPGEQYF
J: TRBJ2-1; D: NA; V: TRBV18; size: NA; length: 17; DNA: TGTGCCAGCTCACTATTTAGCCGTCGGAGCTCCTACAATGAGCAGTTCTTC; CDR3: CASSLFSRRSSYNEQFF
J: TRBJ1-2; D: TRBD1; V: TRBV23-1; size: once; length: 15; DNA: TGCGCCAGCGGTAAACATGGGCGCAGGGGGCATGGCTACACCTTC; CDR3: CASGKHGRRGHGYTF
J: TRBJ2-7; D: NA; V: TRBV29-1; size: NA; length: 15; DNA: TGCAGCGTGGTGGGTCTAACGGCGGAAACTGGCGAGCAGTACTTC; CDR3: CSVVGLTAETGEQYF
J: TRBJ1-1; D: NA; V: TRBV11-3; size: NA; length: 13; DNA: TGTGCCAGCAGCTTCAGTACGAACACTGAAGCTTTCTTT; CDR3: CASSFSTNTEAFF
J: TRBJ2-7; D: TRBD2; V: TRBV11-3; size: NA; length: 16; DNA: TGTGCCAGCAGCCCCTGGTCATACGGGGGGTCCTACGAGCAGTACTTC; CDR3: CASSPWSYGGSYEQYF
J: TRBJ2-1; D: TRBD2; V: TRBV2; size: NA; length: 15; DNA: TGTGCCAGCAGTTGGGCTAGCGGGGGGTTGAATGAGCAGTTCTTC; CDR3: CASSWASGGLNEQFF
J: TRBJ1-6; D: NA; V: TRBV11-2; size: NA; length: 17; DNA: TGTGCCAGCAGCTTCTACGAAGGGGTGGCCGAAAATTCACCCCTCCACTTT; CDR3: CASSFYEGVAENSPLHF
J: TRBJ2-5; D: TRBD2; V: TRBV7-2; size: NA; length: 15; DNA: TGTGCCAGCAGCTGGTGGGAGGGATGGAGGGAGACCCAGTACTTC; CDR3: CASSWWEGWRETQYF
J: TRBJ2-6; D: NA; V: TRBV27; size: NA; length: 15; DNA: TGTGCCAGCAGTACACAGGGCTCTGGGGCCAACGTCCTGACTTTC; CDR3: CASSTQGSGANVLTF
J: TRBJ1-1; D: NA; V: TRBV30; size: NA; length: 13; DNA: TGTGCCTGGAGCCCCGACGAGAGGACTGAAGCTTTCTTT; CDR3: CAWSPDERTEAFF
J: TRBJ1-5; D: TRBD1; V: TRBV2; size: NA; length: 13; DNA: TGTGCCAGCAGGAGACAGGGGAATCAGCCCCAGCATTTT; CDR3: CASRRQGNQPQHF
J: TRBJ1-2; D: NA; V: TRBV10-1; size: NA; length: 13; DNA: TGCGCCAGCAGTGATGACAGAAACTATGGCTACACCTTC; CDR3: CASSDDRNYGYTF
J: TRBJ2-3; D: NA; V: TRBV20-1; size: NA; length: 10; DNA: TGCAGTGCGGGGGGAGATACGCAGTATTTT; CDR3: CSAGGDTQYF
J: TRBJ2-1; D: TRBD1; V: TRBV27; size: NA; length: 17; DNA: TGTGCCAGCAGTTTATCGATCAGGGGGAGCTCCTACAATGAGCAGTTCTTC; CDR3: CASSLSIRGSSYNEQFF
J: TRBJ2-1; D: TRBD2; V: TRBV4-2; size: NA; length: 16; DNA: TGTGCCAGCAGCCAAGATCCTAGCGGGGGGGCCAATGAGCAGTTCTTC; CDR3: CASSQDPSGGANEQFF
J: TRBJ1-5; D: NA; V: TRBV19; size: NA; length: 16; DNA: TGTGCCAGTAGTGCGTTTGGCGGCGATAGCAATCAGCCCCAGCATTTT; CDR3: CASSAFGGDSNQPQHF
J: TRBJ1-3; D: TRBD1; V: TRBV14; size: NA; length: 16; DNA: TGTGCCAGCAGCCAGACAGCAGGGGGGAAAGGAAACACCATATATTTT; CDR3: CASSQTAGGKGNTIYF
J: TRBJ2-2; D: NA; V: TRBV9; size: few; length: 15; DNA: TGTGCCAGCAGCGTAGCGGGAGCGGGCACCGGGGAGCTGTTTTTT; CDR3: CASSVAGAGTGELFF
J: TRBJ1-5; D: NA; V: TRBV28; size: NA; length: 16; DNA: TGTGCCAGCAGTTTATATTTACGGGATAGGTGGCAGCCCCAGCATTTT; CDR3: CASSLYLRDRWQPQHF
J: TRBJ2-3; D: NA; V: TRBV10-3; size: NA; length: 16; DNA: TGTGCCATCAAGGAGCGACTAAGGCCCGGGACAGATACGCAGTATTTT; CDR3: CAIKERLRPGTDTQYF
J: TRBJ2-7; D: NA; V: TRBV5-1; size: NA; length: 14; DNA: TGCGCCAGCAGCTTTGTAGAGGGAGAGTCCGAGCAGTACTTC; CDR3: CASSFVEGESEQYF
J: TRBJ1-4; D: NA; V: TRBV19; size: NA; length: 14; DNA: TGTGCCAGTAAGAGTGCGCCAGGGAGGGAAAAACTGTTTTTT; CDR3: CASKSAPGREKLFF
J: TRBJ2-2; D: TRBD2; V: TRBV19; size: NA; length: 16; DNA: TGTGCCAGTTCCCGGACTAGCGGGGCGAACACCGGGGAGCTGTTTTTT; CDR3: CASSRTSGANTGELFF
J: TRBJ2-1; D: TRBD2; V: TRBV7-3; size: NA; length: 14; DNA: TGTGCCAGCAGCTTAGAAGGTCGCGGGGGGGAGCAGTTCTTC; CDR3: CASSLEGRGGEQFF
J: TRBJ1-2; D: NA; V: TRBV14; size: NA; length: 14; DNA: TGTGCCAGCAGCCAACCTGACGGGTACTATGGCTACACCTTC; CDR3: CASSQPDGYYGYTF
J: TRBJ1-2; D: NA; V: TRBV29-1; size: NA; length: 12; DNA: TGCAGCGCGGCAGGGGATAACTATGGCTACACCTTC; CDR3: CSAAGDNYGYTF
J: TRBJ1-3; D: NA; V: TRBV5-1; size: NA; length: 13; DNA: TGCGCCAGCAGGGACAGCTCTGGAAACACCATATATTTT; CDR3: CASRDSSGNTIYF